Each of the 17 T cell receptor beta chains below was sequenced from the same sample in a study of blood T cell repertoires in COVID-19. TCRdb keeps only in-frame clones here, not all; method: immunoSEQ multiplex PCR. The sample holds 30,000 to 45,000 clones, roughly 80% seen once. Sequenced: peripheral blood. These receptors were obtained from an older man with active or convalescent COVID-19.

This chain links TRBV18 with TRBJ2-3; 7 nucleotides line up with TRBD2. The CDR3 covers 19 residues. Trimming cost V 2 bases and J 1 base; bases outside gene matches: 15. Germline V gives CDR1 KGHSH, CDR2 LQKENI. The CDR3 spells CASSPKVGTMIPGTDTQYF. CDR3 nucleotide sequence: TGTGCCAGCTCACCAAAGGTTGGGACTATGATTCCGGGCACAGATACGCAGTATTTT.

Here the CDR3 reads CASSATGTDTQYF. The CDR3 DNA sequence: TGTGCCAGCAGTGCAACAGGCACAGATACGCAGTATTTT. The gene calls are TRBV12-3 or TRBV12-4 and TRBJ2-3, with unresolved D. This CDR3 is built from 13 residues. Trimming stripped 5 bases from V and 1 base from J, with 7 bases between.

The rearrangement uses TRBV4-3 and TRBJ2-3, with D maybe TRBD1 (6 bases). V lost 0 bases and J lost 1, with 14 bases in between. There are 17 residues in the CDR3. Germline CDR1 reads LGHNA; CDR2 reads YSLEER. CDR3 protein: CASSQESSGAGTDTQYF. The CDR3 coding sequence is TGCGCCAGCAGCCAAGAGTCGTCAGGGGCTGGCACAGATACGCAGTATTTT.

The chain links TRBV29-1 to TRBJ2-7; 7 nucleotides agree with TRBD1. The germline V gene has CDR1 SQVTM and CDR2 ANQGSEA. The CDR3 extends over 12 amino acids. The trim removed 7 bases at V and 3 bases at J, leaving 6 bases unmatched. The CDR3 spells CSGPGTDYEQYF. CDR3 nucleotides: TGCAGCGGTCCCGGGACAGACTACGAGCAGTACTTC.

The V gene is TRBV19, the J gene TRBJ1-2, with TRBD1 identical over 9 bases. The germline V gene encodes CDR1 LNHDA and CDR2 SQIVND (reference sequence). After removal of 6 bases from V and 4 bases from J, the junction contained 3 bases not matched to a gene. The CDR3 runs to 13 residues. CDR3 sequence reads: CASSTGGGYGYTF. CDR3 bases: TGTGCCAGTAGCACAGGGGGCGGCTATGGCTACACCTTC.

The gene calls are TRBV4-3 and TRBJ2-6, with D maybe TRBD1 (6 bases). The CDR3 has 15 residues. Germline V gene data show CDR1 as LGHNA and CDR2 as YSLEER. The ends were cut back, 8 bases at V and 3 bases at J, with 14 bases in the middle. CDR3 bases: TGCGCCAGCGGGTCAGGACAGTTTGGGGCCAACGTCCTGACTTTC. Protein: CASGSGQFGANVLTF.

The chain employs TRBV27 and TRBJ2-1; 10 nucleotides match TRBD2. Germline V gene sequence: CDR1 MNHEY, CDR2 SMNVEV (reference sequence). The V segment lost 2 bases and the J segment 14 bases; nucleotides outside the gene matches: 9. This CDR3 spans 14 amino acids. The CDR3 is CASSLLAGVRWEFF. CDR3 bases: TGTGCCAGCAGTTTACTAGCGGGAGTACGATGGGAGTTCTTC.

The V call is TRBV7-9, the J call TRBJ2-6; D might be TRBD2 (6 bases). The CDR3 runs to 15 residues. CDR1 is SEHNR, CDR2 FQNEAQ, per germline (reference sequence). Deletions cut 6 bases from V and 2 bases from J, with 11 bases between. The chain's CDR3 is CASSDQRAGANVLTF. The CDR3 nucleotides are TGTGCCAGCAGTGACCAGCGGGCTGGGGCCAACGTCCTGACTTTC. Drawing the rest from reference TRBV7-9 and TRBJ2-6, the complete variable domain is DTGVSQNPRHKITKRGQNVTFRCDPISEHNRLYWYRQTLGQGPEFLTYFQNEAQLEKSRLLSDRFSAERPKGSFSTLEIQRTEQGDSAMYLCASSDQRAGANVLTFGAGSRLTVL.

The V and J genes are TRBV6-5 and TRBJ2-5, with 7 bases that match TRBD2. The CDR3 is 13 amino acids. Germline CDR1 MNHEY, CDR2 SVGAGI. This CDR3 reads CAVRWGGQETQYF. The CDR3 DNA reads TGTGCTGTCAGGTGGGGGGGTCAAGAGACCCAGTACTTC.

This chain links TRBV7-2 with TRBJ1-6; D is perhaps TRBD1 (6 bases). The CDR3 extends over 17 amino acids. The germline V gene has CDR1 SGHTA and CDR2 FQGNSA. The V and J ends lost 1 base and 7 bases respectively, with 17 bases between them. The CDR3 region is CASSLGQGIIANSPLHF. In DNA form, the CDR3 reads TGTGCCAGCAGCTTAGGGCAGGGGATTATAGCGAATTCACCCCTCCACTTT.

This chain joins TRBV4-3 and TRBJ1-5, with TRBD1 identical over 10 bases. Trimming cost V 5 bases and J 5 bases; bases outside gene matches: 6. Germline V gene data show CDR1 as LGHNA and CDR2 as YSLEER. This CDR3 is built from 15 residues. DNA of the CDR3: TGCGCCAGCAGCTTCGGGACAGGGGAAGATCAGCCCCAGCATTTT. As protein: CASSFGTGEDQPQHF.

This rearrangement joins TRBV2 to TRBJ1-3; TRBD1 aligns across 7 bases. The CDR3 is made up of 13 amino acids. With 5 bases clipped from V and 4 bases from J, the junction kept 2 bases outside the gene matches. The germline V gene has CDR1 SNHLY and CDR2 FYNNEI. The CDR3 spells CASSTGVGNTIYF. The DNA for the CDR3 is TGTGCCAGCAGTACAGGGGTCGGAAACACCATATATTTT.

The V gene is TRBV7-2, the J gene TRBJ2-7; 7 nucleotides match TRBD1. The ends lost 3 bases at V and 2 bases at J; junction bases unmatched: 7. Looked up from germline, CDR1 is SGHTA and CDR2 is FQGNSA. The CDR3 spans 15 residues. CDR3 nucleotide sequence: TGTGCCAGCAGCTTGGGACCGACAGGGACCTACGAGCAGTACTTC. It codes for CASSLGPTGTYEQYF. Together with reference TRBV7-2 and TRBJ2-7, the CDR3 gives the full variable domain: GAGVSQSPSNKVTEKGKDVELRCDPISGHTALYWYRQSLGQGLEFLIYFQGNSAPDKSGLPSDRFSAERTGGSVSTLTIQRTQQEDSAVYLCASSLGPTGTYEQYFGPGTRLTVT.

The genes are TRBV5-1 and TRBJ1-2, with D possibly matching TRBD1 (5 bases). The CDR3 runs 13 residues. Looked up from germline, CDR1 is SGHRS and CDR2 is YFSETQ. The V end lost 3 bases, the J end lost 4 bases, and 10 bases lay between the germline ends. CDR3 DNA: TGCGCCAGCAGCTCGGGGGATAGCTATGGCTACACCTTC. As protein: CASSSGDSYGYTF.

The chain has TRBV11-3 and TRBJ1-1, with D perhaps TRBD1 (5 bases). V was trimmed by 5 bases and J by 1 base, leaving 14 bases between them. The CDR3 runs 15 residues. Looked up from germline, CDR1 is SGHNT and CDR2 is YENEEA. The CDR3 DNA is TGTGCCAGCAGCCGCTTGGAAGGGGAGAACACTGAAGCTTTCTTT. Translating it yields CASSRLEGENTEAFF.

On this clone itself: At one boundary the junction diverges from the germline segment, which might be a read error. The chain joins TRBV7-3 to TRBJ2-3, with 13 bases matching TRBD2. The CDR3 sequence is 15 residues long. Germline V gene sequence: CDR1 SGHTA, CDR2 FQGTGA. CDR3 loop: CASSLTSGRANTQYF. As DNA, the CDR3 is TGTGCCAGCAGCCTAACTAGCGGGAGGGCCAATACGCAGTATTTT.

The chain carries TRBV3-1 (or the pseudogene TRBV3-2) and TRBJ1-3, with D uncertain. The germline V gene encodes CDR1 LGHDT and CDR2 YNNKEL (reference sequence). Trimming took off 3 bases at V and 8 bases at J, with 8 bases between the two ends. The CDR3 has 12 residues. In DNA, the CDR3 is TGTGCCAGCAGCCAGGAGACCCACACCATATATTTT. Encoded protein: CASSQETHTIYF.